One sample yielded the 5 T cell receptor beta chains listed below, sequenced in a study of PD-1 blockade in classical Hodgkin lymphoma (dated by TCRdb to the early 2020s). Library creation used the immunoSEQ multiplex PCR assay. Sourced from immuneACCESS, this table was stored by TCRdb with only in-frame sequences that have V and J called. A share of the clones is absent; for the studies checked, an unresolved V gene accounts for under half, and the remainder has no known explanation. The sample records 100,000 or so clones, approximately 90% of which are singletons. The top ten clones comprise 2.5% to 3.5% of the sample. This specimen's time point label, interpreted: cycle 4 day 1 (C4D1), after less than 7 weeks of nivolumab. Relapse after autologous stem cell transplantation had occurred in all trial patients, and cohorts A, B and C were distinguished by prior brentuximab vedotin exposure. Specimen: peripheral blood mononuclear cells (PBMCs), collected before the fourth cycle of nivolumab. All receptors derive from a human donor with classical Hodgkin lymphoma.

J is TRBJ1-4 and V is TRBV4-3; D perhaps matches TRBD1 (5 bases). Deletions cut 0 bases from V and 7 bases from J, with 9 bases between. The germline V gene has CDR1 LGHNA and CDR2 YSLEER. The length of the CDR3 is 14 residues. The CDR3 loop reads CASSQEWGTEKLFF. CDR3 in DNA: TGCGCCAGCAGCCAAGAGTGGGGGACTGAAAAACTGTTTTTT.

This clone is a singleton in its sample. V is TRBV7-2 and J is TRBJ2-5, with D perhaps given as TRBD1 or TRBD2 (6 bases each). The V gene's germline CDR1 is SGHTA and CDR2 FQGNSA. V was pared by 1 base and J by 5 bases, with 11 bases between. CDR3 length: 14 amino acids. CDR3 DNA: TGTGCCAGCAGCTTAGGATGGGGGGCGGAGACCCAGTACTTC. Protein product: CASSLGWGAETQYF.

This clone was seen once. The V and J genes are TRBV27 and TRBJ2-6; D is ambiguous. The germline gives CDR1 MNHEY, CDR2 SMNVEV (reference sequence). The CDR3 contains 18 residues. Between the trimmed V and J ends, which lost 0 bases and 0 bases, there was a span of 12 bases. CDR3: CASSLSLIGPSGANVLTF. The CDR3 DNA reads TGTGCCAGCAGTTTATCCCTCATAGGGCCCTCTGGGGCCAACGTCCTGACTTTC.

J is TRBJ2-3 and V is TRBV7-8; tentatively, D is TRBD1 (6 bases). Trimming took off 5 bases at V and 4 bases at J, with 10 bases between the two ends. This CDR3 is 13 amino acids long. Germline CDR1 SGHVS, CDR2 FQNEAQ. CDR3 in amino acids: CASSLPGADTQYF. CDR3 coding DNA: TGTGCCAGCAGCCTCCCAGGGGCAGATACGCAGTATTTT.

This rearrangement joins TRBV7-3 to TRBJ1-1; D gene uncertain. This CDR3 comprises 14 residues. Trimming removed 4 bases from V and 3 bases from J, with 12 bases in between. The germline V gene encodes CDR1 SGHTA and CDR2 FQGTGA. The CDR3, as DNA: TGTGCCAGCAGCTACGGCGGTGGGTACACTGAAGCTTTCTTT. Translated: CASSYGGGYTEAFF.